This entry lists 13 T cell receptor beta chains sequenced from one sample in a study of OX40 agonist ivuxolimab in advanced cancers. TCRdb's copy holds only in-frame clones and misses some; the assay was immunoSEQ multiplex PCR. Among 70,000 to 80,000 clones, around 90% were seen once, and the ten largest hold approximately 1.3%. The starting material was CD4+ or CD8+ T cells sorted from blood, obtained in a trial of the OX40 agonist ivuxolimab. The receptors here all came from an adult with an advanced solid tumor such as melanoma, head and neck, liver or kidney cancer.

The chain employs TRBV7-8 and TRBJ1-1; 7 bases agree with TRBD1. Germline CDR1 SGHVS, CDR2 FQNEAQ. J gave up 7 bases and V 5 bases, and 16 bases lay outside the gene matches. The CDR3 is 16 residues long. The CDR3 spells CASSKARDRRRYEAFF. The DNA for the CDR3 is TGTGCCAGCAGCAAAGCCCGGGACAGAAGACGCTATGAAGCTTTCTTT.

This clone was counted once. The V call is TRBV7-3, the J call TRBJ2-3; weak D call: TRBD1 (6 bases). With 5 bases removed from V and 6 bases from J, the gap between germline ends came to 9 bases. Germline V CDR1 and CDR2: SGHTA, FQGTGA. This CDR3 has 12 residues. The DNA of the CDR3 is TGTGCCAGCAGCCCAGGGGCGGATACGCAGTATTTT. It specifies CASSPGADTQYF.

The J gene is TRBJ2-1, the V gene TRBV15, with D possibly matching TRBD2 (5 bases). The V and J ends lost 0 bases and 12 bases respectively, with 15 bases between them. Germline CDR1 and CDR2: LNHNV and YYDKDF (reference sequence). This CDR3 is 14 amino acids long. The CDR3 DNA sequence: TGTGCCACCAGCAGAGAACGGTACAGAGGGATGCAGTTCTTC. Amino acids: CATSRERYRGMQFF.

The V gene is TRBV15, the J gene TRBJ1-2; D is unclear. The V end lost 5 bases, the J end lost 8 bases, and 12 bases lay between the germline ends. CDR3 length equals 12 residues. The germline gives CDR1 LNHNV, CDR2 YYDKDF (reference sequence). The CDR3 DNA is TGTGCCACCAGCCCCGACGGATCGGGCTACACCTTC. Translated, it gives CATSPDGSGYTF. Supplemented by reference TRBV15 and TRBJ1-2, the full variable domain reads DAMVIQNPRYQVTQFGKPVTLSCSQTLNHNVMYWYQQKSSQAPKLLFHYYDKDFNNEADTPDNFQSRRPNTSFCFLDIRSPGLGDTAMYLCATSPDGSGYTFGSGTRLTVV.

The J gene is TRBJ2-1, the V gene TRBV5-1; D unclear. This CDR3 comprises 16 residues. The ends were cut back, 0 bases at V and 3 bases at J, with 13 bases in the middle. CDR1 is SGHRS and CDR2 is YFSETQ in the germline V gene. The CDR3 is CASSLALQVGYNEQFF. DNA of the CDR3: TGCGCCAGCAGCTTGGCCTTGCAGGTTGGCTACAATGAGCAGTTCTTC.

This chain uses TRBV19 with TRBJ2-3; 7 bases match TRBD1. J was trimmed by 4 bases and V by 3 bases; bases with no gene match: 7. Germline CDR1 LNHDA, CDR2 SQIVND (reference sequence). This CDR3 has 15 residues. In DNA form, the CDR3 reads TGTGCCAGTAGTATTACTAGGGACAGACCAGATACGCAGTATTTT. Protein product: CASSITRDRPDTQYF.

DNA of the CDR3: TGTGCCACGGTTAACTATGGCTACACCTTC. Protein sequence: CATVNYGYTF. The V and J genes are TRBV28 and TRBJ1-2; no clear D. This CDR3 is built from 10 residues. Germline loops: CDR1 MDHEN, CDR2 SYDVKM. V was trimmed by 10 bases and J by 1 base, leaving 4 bases between them.

This chain connects TRBV7-3 to TRBJ2-7; 10 nucleotides line up with TRBD1. In germline, CDR1 is SGHTA, CDR2 FQGTGA. J was trimmed by 2 bases and V by 7 bases; bases with no gene match: 8. CDR3 length equals 15 residues. The CDR3 spells CASKMEGQGPYEQYF. The CDR3 nucleotides read TGTGCCAGCAAGATGGAGGGACAGGGGCCCTACGAGCAGTACTTC.

This clone was counted between two and nine times. The V call is TRBV27, the J call TRBJ1-5; possible D gene TRBD1, 5 bases. Germline V lookup: CDR1 MNHEY, CDR2 SMNVEV (reference sequence). The CDR3 is 14 residues long. V was cut by 3 bases and J by 1 base, with 7 bases left in between. CDR3 residues: CASSFSGSNQPQHF. The CDR3 coding sequence is TGTGCCAGCAGTTTTTCAGGGAGCAATCAGCCCCAGCATTTT.

The chain has TRBV2 and TRBJ1-3; D not resolved. This CDR3 region has 13 residues. Trimming cost V 8 bases and J 0 bases, with 8 bases left between them. The germline CDR1 and CDR2 sequences are SNHLY and FYNNEI. This CDR3 is CASVRDSGNTIYF. CDR3 nucleotides: TGTGCCAGCGTGAGGGACTCTGGAAACACCATATATTTT.

CDR3 loop: CASSVEASGGSEQYF. For the CDR3, the DNA is TGTGCCAGCAGCGTAGAGGCTAGCGGGGGTTCGGAGCAGTACTTC. The V gene is TRBV9, the J gene TRBJ2-7, with 10 bases fitting TRBD2. The junction had 7 bases not matched to a gene; V was cut back by 0 bases and J by 7 bases. Looked up from germline, CDR1 is SGDLS and CDR2 is YYNGEE. This CDR3 comprises 15 residues.

This clone was recorded a few times. The V and J genes are TRBV10-3 and TRBJ1-3; D gene uncertain. Germline values: CDR1 ENHRY, CDR2 SYGVKD. This CDR3 has 12 amino acids. The CDR3, as DNA: TGTGCAGTGGTCAACTCTGGAAACACCATATATTTT. Translating gives CAVVNSGNTIYF.

This rearrangement joins TRBV18 to TRBJ2-7; 12 bases map to TRBD2. V dropped 8 bases and J dropped 0; count of bases not matched to a gene: 5. CDR3 length: 15 amino acids. Germline V gives CDR1 KGHSH, CDR2 LQKENI. The CDR3 reads CASATTSGSSYEQYF. The CDR3 DNA is TGTGCCAGCGCCACGACTAGCGGGAGCTCCTACGAGCAGTACTTC.